This TCR beta chain is from a study of cytomegalovirus exposure and HLA in healthy donors. About the research overall: The 90 to 150 validation repertoires matched the 600 to 700 first-cohort repertoires in platform, a later analysis reported.

Study observations and caveats: Testing in vitro showed a few CMV-associated chains specific for CMV antigens. Investigators reported under 200 TCR beta chains as tied to cytomegalovirus.

A note on this clone: Its specificity is unknown.

This CDR3 region has 15 residues. V was pared by 4 bases and J by 0 bases, with 10 bases between. Germline CDR1 and CDR2: MDHEN and SYDVKM. TCRdb's copy holds only in-frame clones and misses some; the assay was immunoSEQ multiplex PCR. The sample shows 110,000 to 150,000 clones, 80% to 90% of them seen only once. The donors were part of the validation cohort, which consisted of under 150 subjects and was separate from the first cohort of 666 subjects. Sequencing was done on a sample of PBMCs. The clonotype was recovered from a man younger than 35 in good health and CMV-seronegative. The chain joins TRBV28 to TRBJ2-1, with D perhaps TRBD2 (5 bases). CDR3 amino acids: CASSSDLSSYNEQFF. CDR3 nucleotides: TGTGCCAGCAGTTCGGACTTGAGCTCCTACAATGAGCAGTTCTTC.